This TCR beta chain was identified during a study of T-cell reconstitution after alpha-beta-depleted transplantation in children. V was clipped by 1 base and J by 9 bases, with 10 bases between them. From germline, CDR1 is SGHRS and CDR2 YFSETQ. This CDR3 comprises 12 residues. Molecular barcoding with unique molecular identifiers was used for the TCRbeta library. TCRdb processed the PCR reads anew with MiXCR; each CDR3 protein has one entry. This sample has approximately 400,000 distinct CDR3 sequences, with about 11% found just once. This TCR was recovered from a human donor who donated a stem cell graft to a child with acute myeloid leukemia. This sequence joins TRBV5-1 and TRBJ1-1, with a possible D match to TRBD1 (5 bases). The material sequenced was PBMCs from the stem cell graft donor, taken from the stem cell graft. CDR3 region: CASSLSGVQAFF. The CDR3 DNA sequence: TGCGCCAGCAGCTTGTCGGGGGTCCAAGCTTTCTTT.